The TCR beta chain under discussion was sequenced for a study of shared clonotypes between healthy human individuals. Study observations and caveats: Naive CD4 clonotypes were shared across a handful of donors at roughly 5.3%.

Investigators divided CD4+ cells into CD45RA+ naive and CD45RA-negative memory subsets. Sequencing used immunoSEQ multiplex PCR; TCRdb keeps in-frame clones, though not all of them. The table records roughly 2.5 million clones, approximately 92% of them present only once. Notes on this clone: The target antigen is unknown.

CDR1 and CDR2 from the germline V gene are SGHAT and FQNNGV. V lost 1 base and J 8 bases, leaving 13 bases between the germline ends. The CDR3 spans 14 residues. The receptor comes from a young man in good health. The specimen sequenced was naive CD4+ T cells sorted from blood. Subset described: CD45RA+ positively selected. This chain uses TRBV11-2 with TRBJ2-3; D ambiguous. CDR3 bases: TGTGCCAGCAGCTTAGGGGTCTCGGTGGGTACGCAGTATTTT. The encoded protein is CASSLGVSVGTQYF.